This T cell receptor (beta chain) comes out of a study of Ad26.COV2.S vaccination and SARS-CoV-2 variants. Sequenced by immunoSEQ multiplex PCR; TCRdb stores in-frame clones only, minus some. This sample has 120,000 to 150,000 clones, with more than 80% found just once. V lost 7 bases to trimming and J lost 0 bases; unmatched junction nucleotides: 21. CDR3 size: 20 residues. The germline gives CDR1 LNHDA, CDR2 SQIVND (reference sequence). This clonotype was obtained from a human donor who had recovered from COVID-19. V is TRBV19 and J is TRBJ1-3; 7 nucleotides align to TRBD1. The specimen comprised peripheral blood, sampled after recovery from COVID-19. The CDR3 DNA is TGTGCCAGTACGGCAAGGCTTAGGGACAGCCCTACTAACTCTGGAAACACCATATATTTT. Translating gives CASTARLRDSPTNSGNTIYF.